This TCR beta chain was obtained from a study of cytotoxic CD8 clonotypes in ibrutinib-treated CLL. Study-level information: Ten to eleven relapsed/refractory, some 14 treatment-naive; about 17 IGHV unmutated.

Frozen PBMC stocks contributed roughly 2 micrograms of genomic DNA to the TCR beta libraries. Study-level results: The public clonotypes identified were infrequent and showed contraction or stability on treatment.

V was clipped by 1 base and J by 7 bases, with 11 bases between them. Germline-derived CDR1 and CDR2 are WNHNN and SYGVQD (reference sequence). This CDR3 is built from 14 residues. Investigators sought sequencing depths of between 1 in 200,000 and 1 in 1 million T cells. The assay was immunoSEQ multiplex PCR, and TCRdb's table has in-frame clones only and misses some. The repertoire consists of tens of thousands of clones, with 55% to 75% occurring once and the leading ten covering roughly half. Notes on this clone: Its antigen remains unidentified.

This receptor was taken from a human donor with chronic lymphocytic leukemia. The sample consisted of PBMCs, taken after 24 months of ibrutinib treatment. The V gene is TRBV10-1, the J gene TRBJ2-1; TRBD1 or TRBD2 may be the D gene (6 bases each). The CDR3 is CASSEYREVNEQFF. CDR3 in DNA: TGCGCCAGCAGTGAGTACAGGGAGGTGAATGAGCAGTTCTTC.